This T cell receptor beta chain was sequenced during a study of blood T cell repertoires in COVID-19. Across 20 to 25 US areas, participants ranged in age from about 18 to 90 years. Clinical history as reported by participants underpinned cohort assignment. The CDR3 is 14 residues long. Looked up from germline, CDR1 is SGHVS and CDR2 is FNYEAQ. The V gene lost 2 bases and the J gene lost 4 bases, with 10 bases spanning the gap. TCRdb keeps only in-frame clones here, not all; method: immunoSEQ multiplex PCR. Here the sample spans fewer than 350,000 clones, roughly 86% being singletons. This receptor was obtained from a woman younger than 45 who had been exposed to COVID-19. Sequencing was carried out using PBMCs or T cells enriched from blood (not recorded which). V gene TRBV7-6 combines with J gene TRBJ2-3; D might be TRBD1 (6 bases). CDR3 sequence (DNA): TGTGCCAGCAGCTTAAGACAGGACGCAGATACGCAGTATTTT. Translation: CASSLRQDADTQYF.